This TCR beta chain came from a study of PD-1 blockade in classical Hodgkin lymphoma. Here immunoSEQ multiplex PCR was the method, and the copy in TCRdb shows in-frame clones only, minus some. Among tens of thousands of clones, about 74% were seen once, and the ten largest hold 20% to 25%. Every patient had relapsed following autologous stem cell transplantation, and cohorts differed in brentuximab vedotin exposure. CDR3 size: 15 residues. The germline CDR1 and CDR2 sequences are SGHRS and YFSETQ. Trimming cost V 1 base and J 2 bases; bases outside gene matches: 4. This specimen consisted of peripheral blood mononuclear cells (PBMCs), obtained at baseline. This chain connects TRBV5-1 to TRBJ2-3, with 7 bases matching TRBD2. The TCR originated in a human donor with classical Hodgkin lymphoma. This chain's CDR3 is CASSLRLADTDTQYF. CDR3 coding DNA: TGCGCCAGCAGCTTGCGCCTAGCGGACACAGATACGCAGTATTTT.